The 18 T cell receptor beta chains below all came from one sample that was sequenced in a study of T-cell reconstitution after alpha-beta-depleted transplantation in children. Molecular barcoding with unique molecular identifiers was used for the TCRbeta library. TCRdb reprocessed the PCR reads via MiXCR and lists one record per CDR3 protein. Among about 300,000 distinct CDR3 sequences listed, roughly a tenth were seen once. The material was PBMCs, obtained before TCRalphabeta/CD19-depleted stem cell transplant. The receptors derive from a boy in the first two years of life with acute myeloid leukemia, due to receive a stem cell transplant.

V is TRBV12-3 or TRBV12-4 and J is TRBJ2-2, with a possible D match to TRBD2 (6 bases). Deletions cut 3 bases from V and 5 bases from J, with 16 bases between. This CDR3 is 16 amino acids long. The CDR3 loop is CASSFPSVRGTGELFF. The CDR3 coding sequence is TGTGCCAGCAGTTTCCCTAGCGTGAGAGGGACCGGGGAGCTGTTTTTT.

CDR3 amino acids: CASSLRARAGDGQFF. The CDR3 DNA is TGTGCCAGCAGCTTAAGAGCAAGGGCAGGGGACGGGCAGTTCTTC. V and J are TRBV7-9 and TRBJ2-1, with D possibly matching TRBD1 (6 bases). CDR3 length: 15 residues. Germline V CDR1 and CDR2: SEHNR, FQNEAQ (reference sequence). Trimming pared 2 bases from V and 12 bases from J, leaving 20 bases between. The variable domain in full, completed from reference TRBV7-9 and TRBJ2-1, reads DTGVSQNPRHKITKRGQNVTFRCDPISEHNRLYWYRQTLGQGPEFLTYFQNEAQLEKSRLLSDRFSAERPKGSFSTLEIQRTEQGDSAMYLCASSLRARAGDGQFFGPGTRLTVL.

In its sample, this clonotype was seen many times. The chain uses TRBV7-3 and TRBJ2-2; D is undetermined. There are 14 residues in the CDR3. CDR1 is SGHTA and CDR2 is FQGTGA in the germline V gene. V was cut by 2 bases and J by 7 bases, with 11 bases left in between. CDR3 loop: CASSLGVLGGELFF. CDR3 nucleotides: TGTGCCAGCAGCTTAGGGGTGCTCGGCGGGGAGCTGTTTTTT.

This clonotype appeared many times. V is TRBV7-9 and J is TRBJ2-3; 8 nucleotides align to TRBD1. Germline V gene lookup returns CDR1 SEHNR and CDR2 FQNEAQ (reference sequence). The CDR3 loop spans 14 amino acids. The junction had 4 bases not matched to a gene; V was cut back by 5 bases and J by 3 bases. The CDR3 loop is CASSPWTGTDTQYF. The CDR3, as DNA: TGTGCCAGCAGCCCATGGACAGGGACAGATACGCAGTATTTT.

This clonotype was seen ten or more times. In DNA form, the CDR3 reads TGTGCCAGCAGCTCGCCCCGGGACAATGGAAACACCATATATTTT. It yields the protein CASSSPRDNGNTIYF. The rearrangement links TRBV5-6 to TRBJ1-3, with D tentatively TRBD1 (6 bases). Per the germline V gene, CDR1 is SGHDT and CDR2 is YYEEEE. Trimming removed 3 bases from V and 3 bases from J, with 13 bases in between. The CDR3 is 15 residues long.

This clonotype was seen ten or more times. J is TRBJ2-2 and V is TRBV7-2, with 15 nucleotides matching TRBD2. The V gene end was trimmed by 5 bases and the J gene end by 5 bases; junction bases not matched to a gene: 6. Per germline, CDR1 SGHTA and CDR2 FQGNSA. This CDR3 is 17 amino acids long. The CDR3 spells CASSPPGLAGGTGELFF. CDR3 sequence (DNA): TGTGCCAGCAGCCCCCCCGGACTAGCGGGGGGGACCGGGGAGCTGTTTTTT.

At least ten counts were recorded for this clonotype. The V call is TRBV5-6, the J call TRBJ2-7; TRBD2 matches at 7 bases. CDR3 length: 15 amino acids. The V segment lost 9 bases and the J segment 3 bases; nucleotides outside the gene matches: 15. The germline V gene has CDR1 SGHDT and CDR2 YYEEEE. The CDR3 here is CATTRIGGRDYEQYF. CDR3 bases: TGTGCCACCACCAGGATAGGCGGGAGAGACTACGAGCAGTACTTC.

This clonotype was seen ten or more times. This rearrangement joins TRBV6-5 to TRBJ1-3, with D possibly being TRBD1 (6 bases). Trimming removed 2 bases from V and 0 bases from J, with 8 bases in between. Germline V gene sequence: CDR1 MNHEY, CDR2 SVGAGI. The CDR3 contains 15 residues. The chain's CDR3 is CASSYDRSSGNTIYF. In nucleotides, the CDR3 is TGTGCCAGCAGTTACGACAGGTCCTCTGGAAACACCATATATTTT.

The chain links TRBV20-1 to TRBJ2-5; 7 bases match TRBD1. The trim removed 5 bases at V and 5 bases at J, leaving 8 bases unmatched. CDR3 size: 13 residues. Germline CDR1 DFQATT, CDR2 SNEGSKA (reference sequence). The chain's CDR3 is CSAADRAGETQYF. CDR3 DNA: TGCAGTGCTGCCGACAGGGCCGGCGAGACCCAGTACTTC.

This clonotype was counted ten times or more. The chain has TRBV25-1 and TRBJ1-2; tentatively, D is TRBD1 (5 bases). The V end lost 2 bases, the J end lost 2 bases, and 15 bases lay between the germline ends. The germline V gene encodes CDR1 MGHDK and CDR2 SYGVNS. This CDR3 contains 16 residues. CDR3 residues: CASSETFWGQNYGYTF. Here the CDR3 DNA reads TGTGCCAGCAGTGAAACTTTCTGGGGCCAGAACTATGGCTACACCTTC.

This clonotype came up many times. The chain uses TRBV5-1 and TRBJ2-1; 9 bases agree with TRBD2. Germline V CDR1 and CDR2: SGHRS, YFSETQ. CDR3 length: 16 amino acids. V was pared by 5 bases and J by 3 bases, with 9 bases of the junction left unmatched. The CDR3 coding sequence is TGCGCCAGCAGGTCTAGCGGGATATCCGTCTACAATGAGCAGTTCTTC. Translation gives CASRSSGISVYNEQFF.

This clonotype was seen at least ten times. This chain connects TRBV18 to TRBJ2-1, with TRBD2 matching 8 bases. Germline V gene lookup returns CDR1 KGHSH and CDR2 LQKENI. The V segment lost 3 bases and the J segment 8 bases; nucleotides outside the gene matches: 9. This CDR3 has 15 amino acids. The CDR3 region is CASSPPTLTSDEQFF. The DNA of the CDR3 is TGTGCCAGCTCACCGCCTACCCTGACTAGCGATGAGCAGTTCTTC.

This clonotype appeared many times. The chain recombines TRBV7-7 with TRBJ2-1, with 10 bases that match TRBD1. CDR1 is SSHAT, CDR2 FNYEAQ, per germline (reference sequence). This CDR3 has 14 amino acids. The V segment lost 1 base and the J segment 7 bases; nucleotides outside the gene matches: 1. Here the CDR3 reads CASSLGTGGNEQFF. The CDR3 bases are TGTGCCAGCAGCTTAGGGACAGGGGGGAATGAGCAGTTCTTC.

The table lists this clonotype with many counts. V and J are TRBV7-9 and TRBJ2-5; 9 bases map to TRBD2. The CDR3 totals 15 residues. CDR1 is SEHNR and CDR2 is FQNEAQ in the germline V gene (reference sequence). After removal of 1 base from V and 2 bases from J, the junction contained 2 bases not matched to a gene. The CDR3 sequence: CASSLDSGSQETQYF. The CDR3 region has the DNA TGTGCCAGCAGCTTAGATAGCGGGAGTCAAGAGACCCAGTACTTC.

The gene calls are TRBV3-1 and TRBJ1-1; a weak D match, TRBD1 (5 bases). Per the germline V gene, CDR1 is LGHDT and CDR2 is YNNKEL (reference sequence). V lost 11 bases and J lost 2, with 18 bases in between. The CDR3 length is 14 residues. The CDR3 protein is CACCQLGGNTEAFF. CDR3 bases: TGTGCCTGCTGCCAATTGGGGGGAAACACTGAAGCTTTCTTT.

This clonotype was recorded many times. This CDR3 reads CASRQRRGPLFETQYF. The CDR3 DNA follows: TGTGCCAGCAGACAGAGGCGGGGGCCCTTGTTTGAGACCCAGTACTTC. The chain recombines TRBV28 with TRBJ2-5; weak D call: TRBD2 (7 bases). The V and J ends lost 6 bases and 5 bases respectively, with 22 bases between them. The CDR3 runs to 16 residues. Germline values: CDR1 MDHEN, CDR2 SYDVKM.

This clonotype has at least ten counts. The rearrangement uses TRBV7-2 and TRBJ2-7; 8 nucleotides match TRBD1. The CDR3 spans 13 residues. The germline CDR1 and CDR2 sequences are SGHTA and FQGNSA. The J segment lost 9 bases and the V segment lost 1 base, leaving 5 bases of the junction unmatched. CDR3 coding DNA: TGTGCCAGCAGCTTAGACAGGGGGGAAGCGCAGTACTTC. It codes for CASSLDRGEAQYF.

The rearrangement uses TRBV29-1 and TRBJ1-4; TRBD1 agrees at 11 bases. V lost 7 bases to trimming and J lost 7 bases; unmatched junction nucleotides: 8. Germline V gives CDR1 SQVTM, CDR2 ANQGSEA. The CDR3 contains 14 residues. The CDR3 is CSAGTGGVREKLFF. CDR3 nucleotides: TGCAGCGCGGGGACAGGGGGGGTACGTGAAAAACTGTTTTTT.